A few counts support the clone carrying this T cell receptor beta chain. This sample was taken from a study of follicular helper T cells after annual influenza vaccination. V was shortened by 0 bases and J by 3 bases, with 12 bases between the two germline ends. The germline gives CDR1 MNHEY, CDR2 SVGAGI. The CDR3 contains 15 residues. Time point described: 2014-2015 season, 7 days after vaccination. Excluded were substance abuse, HIV/AIDS, active cancer, immunomodulatory drugs and active illness. Each time point used about 35 to 100 mL of blood. Here immunoSEQ multiplex PCR was the method, and the copy in TCRdb shows in-frame clones only, minus some. The sample holds about 10,000 clones, roughly 85% seen once.

Sequencing used CXCR5- memory CD4+ T cells sorted from blood, obtained 7 days after influenza vaccination. This receptor was identified in an adult who received the influenza vaccine. The chain recombines TRBV6-5 with TRBJ2-7, with D maybe TRBD2 (6 bases). The CDR3 is CASSYSAGGGYEQYF. CDR3 sequence (DNA): TGTGCCAGCAGTTACTCAGCCGGGGGTGGCTACGAGCAGTACTTC.